These 13 T cell receptor beta chains came from one sample sequenced in a study of cytomegalovirus exposure and HLA in healthy donors. The data were produced by immunoSEQ multiplex PCR, yet TCRdb's version contains in-frame clones alone and is incomplete. Of around 98,000 clones listed, roughly 90% are singletons. The material sequenced was PBMCs. The receptors stem from a man between 18 and 35 years old in good health and CMV-seropositive.

The V gene is TRBV6-5, the J gene TRBJ2-5, with TRBD1 identical over 7 bases. V lost 0 bases and J lost 4; bases outside the gene matches: 8. This CDR3 is built from 16 residues. Germline V gene lookup returns CDR1 MNHEY and CDR2 SVGAGI. CDR3 protein: CASSYSFGAGGETQYF. DNA of the CDR3: TGTGCCAGCAGTTACTCGTTCGGGGCAGGGGGAGAGACCCAGTACTTC.

The rearrangement uses TRBV7-2 and TRBJ2-5, with 8 bases fitting TRBD1. Germline values: CDR1 SGHTA, CDR2 FQGNSA. V dropped 7 bases and J dropped 4; count of bases not matched to a gene: 17. The CDR3 is made up of 17 amino acids. The CDR3: CASTYAKDRGGRETQYF. DNA of the CDR3: TGTGCCAGCACCTACGCTAAAGACAGGGGTGGAAGAGAGACCCAGTACTTC.

The chain employs TRBV2 and TRBJ2-7, with 8 nucleotides matching TRBD1. The CDR3 has 15 residues. V shed 3 bases and J 1 base; nucleotides not matched to a gene: 5. CDR1 and CDR2 (germline): SNHLY, FYNNEI. CDR3 protein: CASSDFGTGSYEQYF. The CDR3 DNA reads as TGTGCCAGCAGTGATTTTGGGACAGGATCCTACGAGCAGTACTTC.

The rearrangement joins TRBV6-5 to TRBJ1-1; D is perhaps TRBD1 (6 bases). The CDR3 consists of 14 residues. From germline, CDR1 is MNHEY and CDR2 SVGAGI. V was trimmed by 4 bases and J by 5 bases, leaving 14 bases between them. The CDR3 sequence is CASSSKTGWTEAFF. CDR3 in DNA: TGTGCCAGCAGTTCAAAAACAGGGTGGACTGAAGCTTTCTTT.

The V and J genes are TRBV28 and TRBJ2-7, with 8 bases identical to TRBD2. J was trimmed by 5 bases and V by 5 bases; bases with no gene match: 8. Germline CDR1 reads MDHEN; CDR2 reads SYDVKM. The CDR3 runs to 14 residues. CDR3: CASSPRGLDNEQYF. The DNA for the CDR3 is TGTGCCAGCAGTCCCCGGGGACTAGATAACGAGCAGTACTTC.

This clone has more than one count but fewer than ten. The chain has TRBV9 and TRBJ2-1; 8 nucleotides line up with TRBD2. With 6 bases clipped from V and 8 bases from J, the junction kept 10 bases outside the gene matches. This CDR3 contains 14 residues. In germline, CDR1 is SGDLS, CDR2 YYNGEE. CDR3 DNA: TGTGCCAGCATGCCGGGACTAGAAGGTCATGAGCAGTTCTTC. This codes for CASMPGLEGHEQFF. Complete variable domain (other parts from reference TRBV9 and TRBJ2-1): DSGVTQTPKHLITATGQRVTLRCSPRSGDLSVYWYQQSLDQGLQFLIQYYNGEERAKGNILERFSAQQFPDLHSELNLSSLELGDSALYFCASMPGLEGHEQFFGPGTRLTVL.

The chain carries TRBV7-6 and TRBJ2-3; tentative D call: TRBD2 (5 bases). Trimming cost V 1 base and J 3 bases, with 20 bases left between them. Germline V gives CDR1 SGHVS, CDR2 FNYEAQ. The CDR3 length is 18 residues. The CDR3 DNA reads TGTGCCAGCAGCTTAGTGAGCGGTCGGGGTGTCGGAACAGATACGCAGTATTTT. Amino acid sequence: CASSLVSGRGVGTDTQYF. Full variable domain (rest looked up from reference TRBV7-6 and TRBJ2-3): GAGVSQSPRYKVTKRGQDVALRCDPISGHVSLYWYRQALGQGPEFLTYFNYEAQQDKSGLPNDRFSAERPEGSISTLTIQRTEQRDSAMYRCASSLVSGRGVGTDTQYFGPGTRLTVL.

The J gene is TRBJ2-1, the V gene TRBV4-3; no definite D call. CDR1 is LGHNA and CDR2 is YSLEER in the germline V gene. V gave up 0 bases and J gave up 0 bases, with 9 bases separating them. The CDR3 contains 16 residues. CDR3 in amino acids: CASSQDPQDSYNEQFF. For the CDR3, the DNA is TGCGCCAGCAGCCAAGATCCCCAGGACTCCTACAATGAGCAGTTCTTC.

For the CDR3, the DNA is TGTGCCAGCAGCCAAGCGGGGATCTCCTACGAGCAGTACTTC. Translation: CASSQAGISYEQYF. The chain carries TRBV4-2 and TRBJ2-7; possible D gene TRBD2, 5 bases. The germline gives CDR1 LGHNA, CDR2 YNFKEQ. The CDR3 covers 14 residues. The V and J ends lost 1 base and 0 bases respectively, with 7 bases between them.

The chain carries TRBV18 and TRBJ2-1; tentatively, D is TRBD2 (6 bases). Trimming shortened V by 4 bases and J by 4 bases, and 11 bases separated the two germline ends. The germline CDR1 and CDR2 sequences are KGHSH and LQKENI. The CDR3 extends over 14 amino acids. CDR3 in amino acids: CASSLAEGYNEQFF. The CDR3, as DNA: TGTGCCAGCTCACTAGCGGAGGGGTACAATGAGCAGTTCTTC.

This clone was counted once. The chain recombines TRBV9 with TRBJ2-6, with D perhaps matching TRBD1 (5 bases). This CDR3 region has 15 residues. Germline-derived CDR1 and CDR2 are SGDLS and YYNGEE. V was shortened by 0 bases and J by 4 bases, with 8 bases between the two germline ends. The CDR3 loop is CASSVGRGGANVLTF. The CDR3 DNA reads TGTGCCAGCAGCGTAGGTAGGGGAGGGGCCAACGTCCTGACTTTC. Complete variable domain (other parts from reference TRBV9 and TRBJ2-6): DSGVTQTPKHLITATGQRVTLRCSPRSGDLSVYWYQQSLDQGLQFLIQYYNGEERAKGNILERFSAQQFPDLHSELNLSSLELGDSALYFCASSVGRGGANVLTFGAGSRLTVL.

This chain uses TRBV29-1 with TRBJ1-1; 8 nucleotides agree with TRBD1. Trimming took 6 bases from V and 5 from J; bases not matched to a gene: 11. CDR3 size: 14 residues. Germline CDR1 is SQVTM and CDR2 is ANQGSEA. CDR3 sequence: CSVDAGQGRTEAFF. In nucleotides, the CDR3 is TGCAGCGTCGACGCCGGACAGGGTAGGACTGAAGCTTTCTTT. The whole variable domain, remainder taken from reference TRBV29-1 and TRBJ1-1, is SAVISQKPSRDICQRGTSLTIQCQVDSQVTMMFWYRQQPGQSLTLIATANQGSEATYESGFVIDKFPISRPNLTFSTLTVSNMSPEDSSIYLCSVDAGQGRTEAFFGQGTRLTVV.

The chain couples TRBV27 to TRBJ1-5, with D uncertain. Germline V gene lookup returns CDR1 MNHEY and CDR2 SMNVEV (reference sequence). Trimming removed 3 bases at V and 0 bases at J, with 9 bases between. The CDR3 has 15 amino acids. The CDR3 reads CASSFRGDSNQPQHF. CDR3 in DNA: TGTGCCAGCAGTTTCCGGGGAGATAGCAATCAGCCCCAGCATTTT.